Following are 5 T cell receptor beta chains from one sample sequenced in a study of control samples from healthy donors and cancer patients. The protocol was immunoSEQ multiplex PCR, while the TCRdb copy is restricted to in-frame clones and leaves out a portion. The sample yields about 28,000 clones, 79% seen once. Sequenced sample: PBMCs. The source is a man in his sixties with head and neck cancer.

This clone was observed a handful of times. CDR3 coding DNA: TGCGCCAGCAGCTCTGACGGGCCCTCTCAGTACTTC. This sequence encodes CASSSDGPSQYF. This chain links TRBV5-1 with TRBJ2-7; D remains unclear. Per germline, CDR1 SGHRS and CDR2 YFSETQ. The CDR3 loop spans 12 amino acids. Trimming stripped 3 bases from V and 10 bases from J, with 14 bases between.

V and J are TRBV13 and TRBJ2-7, with 9 bases fitting TRBD1. Germline CDR1 is PRHDT and CDR2 is FYEKMQ (reference sequence). Trimming at V came to 6 bases and at J to 3 bases, leaving 6 bases not matched to a gene. The CDR3 is 14 amino acids. CDR3 sequence: CASRYRDRDYEQYF. The CDR3, as DNA: TGTGCCAGCAGATACCGGGACAGGGACTACGAGCAGTACTTC.

The chain carries TRBV9 and TRBJ2-5; 9 bases are shared with TRBD2. Germline CDR1 is SGDLS and CDR2 is YYNGEE. The CDR3 runs to 17 residues. The V and J ends lost 0 bases and 2 bases, in that order; junction bases with no gene match: 8. The CDR3 nucleotides are TGTGCCAGCAGCGTAGGCGGGAGGGCCAAAGCGCAAGAGACCCAGTACTTC. The encoded protein is CASSVGGRAKAQETQYF.

V usage is TRBV5-1 and J usage is TRBJ2-6, with D perhaps given as TRBD1 or TRBD2 (6 bases each). The CDR3 is 16 residues long. Germline values: CDR1 SGHRS, CDR2 YFSETQ. The V end was cut by 4 bases, the J end by 0 bases, with 11 bases between. CDR3 sequence reads: CASSPRGVSGANVLTF. For the CDR3, the DNA is TGCGCCAGCAGCCCGAGGGGGGTCTCTGGGGCCAACGTCCTGACTTTC.

The gene calls are TRBV4-2 and TRBJ2-1; D ambiguous. Deletions cut 0 bases from V and 3 bases from J, with 15 bases between. CDR3 size: 17 residues. Germline CDR1 reads LGHNA; CDR2 reads YNFKEQ. CDR3 DNA sequence: TGTGCCAGCAGCCAAGATTCCCGCACTCCGGGCTACAATGAGCAGTTCTTC. Protein product: CASSQDSRTPGYNEQFF.